This TCR beta chain originates from a study of cytomegalovirus exposure and HLA in healthy donors (TCRdb year 2017). For the wider study: According to a later analysis, the 120 or so validation repertoires were produced on the same platform as the roughly 600 repertoires of the first cohort. High-throughput TCR immunosequencing, statistical association of individual TCRs with disease status, and machine learning were combined to predict cytomegalovirus infection status. In addition to the first cohort of hundreds of subjects, a separate validation cohort of 120 different subjects was used. The study aimed to test whether cataloging public T cell receptors could reveal signatures of past pathogen exposure. Summary of the overall study and its limitations: The study gave a list of some 150 TCR beta chains associated with cytomegalovirus. In both the original and validation cohorts, the classifier was reported to diagnose cytomegalovirus status with high specificity and sensitivity. Across donors, most TCR sequences were observed very rarely, whereas some public TCRs were present in many individuals. Three of the identified cytomegalovirus-associated TCR beta chains were confirmed in vitro to be specific for cytomegalovirus antigens. A later analysis lacked HLA typing for the validation cohort, so it scored co-occurrence in that cohort across all 110 or so repertoires. The authors suggested that the approach could potentially be extended to other disease states and immunological phenotypes. Subsequent analysis determined that TCRs grouped into clusters in the first cohort also showed a tendency toward co-occurrence across the approximately 110 validation repertoires, and about 93% of cluster scores exceeded 0.

Library preparation used the immunoSEQ multiplex PCR assay. The authors' analysis ran thus. A statistical classification framework was built for diagnosing cytomegalovirus status from the catalog of TCR beta chain sequences. As stored in TCRdb, this immuneACCESS dataset retains in-frame rearrangements with V and J assigned. A fraction of the clones does not appear; measured against another copy, unresolved V genes explain less than half of the discrepancy, and the remainder lacks a known reason. From that table come the V and J calls and clone size; the DNA was used to work out D and trimming. A total of approximately 97,000 clones appear in this sample, just under 95% of them only once. 0.89% of the sample is taken by the ten largest. A remark on this clone: This receptor's antigen is unknown. No qualities accompany the bases; no much larger clone lies one base away.

The CDR3 runs 14 amino acids, cysteine and phenylalanine included. The DNA shown is the 42-base CDR3, in frame from base 1. Deletion took 2 bases off V and 7 bases off J, with a span of 12 bases between the germline ends. CDR1 and CDR2 are drawn from the germline V gene: SNHLY, FYNNEI. Separate from the approximately 690-subject first cohort, the validation cohort of 90 to 150 subjects was the group to which the donors belonged. The sample comprised PBMCs. The sequence derives from a woman aged 18 to 35 in good health and CMV-seronegative. In this chain, TRBV2 is recombined with TRBJ1-5; perhaps TRBD1 is the D gene, with 5 bases matching. The sequence in DNA is TGTGCCAGCAGTGAACCAGGGTCCGTACAGCCCCAGCATTTT. Protein translation: CASSEPGSVQPQHF.